This TCR beta chain emerged from a study of tumor-infiltrating lymphocytes in primary liver carcinoma. Study information: Each of the growths was stage T1-T3 N0M0, extending roughly 4.2 to 11 cm across.

Of note for this clonotype: Its antigen is not identified. Germline and junction disagree at one end, which may indicate a read error.

Co-extracted RNA and DNA came from roughly 21-30 mg of unsorted bulk tissue. Tumor samples each held over 75% viable tumor cells. General study results and limits: Merely about 7-25% of top clones occurred in all five tumor regions.

The investigators made TCR beta cDNA from approximately 0.5 ug total RNA, using a constant-region primer. A slightly modified ARM-PCR protocol with three nested multiplex PCR rounds produced these TCR beta libraries. TRBV1-TRBV30 forward and Cbeta reverse primers drove the first two roughly 10-cycle rounds. TCRdb redid the calling of the multiplex PCR reads with MiXCR, one entry per CDR3 protein. The sample shows roughly 120,000 distinct CDR3 sequences, 50% to 80% of them seen only once. The CDR3 has 15 amino acids. Germline CDR1 and CDR2: SGHNT and YENEEA. Sample: liver tumor tissue from sampling region 3. Described subset: tumor region T3, left-lateral pole. The clonotype was recovered from an older woman with primary liver carcinoma and hepatitis B virus infection. The gene calls are TRBV11-3 and TRBJ1-1, with a tentative D call TRBD1 (6 bases). The CDR3 loop reads CVSSWGTTGSTEAFF. CDR3 bases: TGTGTCAGCAGCTGGGGGACAACCGGTAGCACTGAAGCTTTCTTT.